These 5 T cell receptor beta chains share one sample of origin, sequenced in a study of identical twins. TCRdb recomputed calls from the 5' RACE reads with MiXCR, one row per CDR3 protein. This table holds hundreds of thousands of distinct CDR3 sequences, approximately 6.1% found once. The sample consisted of naive T cells sorted from blood. The receptors originated from a man aged 18 to 29 in good health.

The chain is built from TRBV19 and TRBJ2-4; 7 bases fit TRBD2. The CDR3 totals 14 residues. The germline gives CDR1 LNHDA, CDR2 SQIVND (reference sequence). J lost 4 bases, V lost 3 bases, and 3 bases had no gene match. This chain's CDR3 is CASSIGGSKNIQYF. CDR3 bases: TGTGCCAGTAGTATCGGGGGGTCAAAAAACATTCAGTACTTC.

This clonotype appeared a few times. The chain has TRBV28 and TRBJ2-2; D gene uncertain. V lost 3 bases to trimming and J lost 6 bases, with 11 bases between them. CDR1 and CDR2 (germline): MDHEN, SYDVKM. CDR3 size: 14 residues. The CDR3 reads CASSFPRAPGELFF. The CDR3 nucleotides are TGTGCCAGCAGTTTTCCTAGGGCCCCCGGGGAGCTGTTTTTT.

This clonotype has ten or more counts. This rearrangement joins TRBV5-1 to TRBJ2-3, with D possibly being TRBD1 or TRBD2 (5 bases each). Trimming took 2 bases from V and 3 from J, leaving 13 bases between them. CDR1 and CDR2 from the germline V gene are SGHRS and YFSETQ. The CDR3 is 15 amino acids. CDR3 sequence (DNA): TGCGCCAGCAGCTTAGGGGACCGACGAACAGATACGCAGTATTTT. Residues: CASSLGDRRTDTQYF.

There are many counts of this clonotype. The genes are TRBV12-3 or TRBV12-4 and TRBJ1-4; 9 nucleotides agree with TRBD1. Germline trimming cut 8 bases from V and 3 bases from J; bases unmatched to any gene: 7. The CDR3 is made up of 15 amino acids. DNA of the CDR3: TGTGCCAGCTACACCGGGACAGGGTCTAATGAAAAACTGTTTTTT. Protein: CASYTGTGSNEKLFF.

The chain employs TRBV10-3 and TRBJ2-7, with a weak D call TRBD2 (5 bases). V was trimmed by 4 bases and J by 5 bases, leaving 6 bases between them. This CDR3 is built from 11 residues. Germline CDR1 reads ENHRY; CDR2 reads SYGVKD. Here the CDR3 DNA reads TGTGCCATCAGTGCGAGGGACGAGCAGTACTTC. It specifies CAISARDEQYF.